A single sample gave rise to the 12 T cell receptor beta chains below, sequenced in a study of regulatory T cells in long-lasting Graves disease. Time point indicated: newly diagnosed GD, antithyroid drugs for less than 3 months. Extracted PBMC RNA gave rise to the TCR library. Through Arm-PCR of CDR3 regions and iRepertoire HTBI primers, TCR beta libraries were built. TCRdb redid the calling of the multiplex PCR reads with MiXCR, one entry per CDR3 protein. There are just over 600,000 distinct CDR3 sequences in the sample; roughly 15% occur only once, and more than 15% lies in the top ten. The same specimen was also included in a second study, on T cells in Graves' hyperthyroidism and ophthalmopathy.

The sample here was peripheral blood mononuclear cells (PBMCs), taken at new diagnosis, from a patient treated with antithyroid drugs. The source is a woman aged 25 to 45 with Graves disease.

This chain joins TRBV5-1 and TRBJ2-7; D is perhaps TRBD1 (6 bases). V gave up 7 bases and J gave up 2 bases, with 16 bases separating them. The germline CDR1 and CDR2 sequences are SGHRS and YFSETQ. This CDR3 has 14 residues. The CDR3 DNA reads as TGCGCCAGCCAAACAGGGTTATCACCCTACGAGCAGTACTTC. Residues: CASQTGLSPYEQYF.

This clonotype occurred a few times. The V and J genes are TRBV18 and TRBJ2-3, with D possibly TRBD2 on 5 matching bases. V was pared by 6 bases and J by 0 bases, with 13 bases between. Germline V lookup: CDR1 KGHSH, CDR2 LQKENI. This CDR3 is 15 amino acids long. CDR3 bases: TGTGCCAGCTCCCCTGGACTCTCTAGCACAGATACGCAGTATTTT. It specifies CASSPGLSSTDTQYF.

This clonotype has a handful of counts. The V call is TRBV3-1, the J call TRBJ1-6; no reliable D call. The CDR3 covers 14 residues. CDR1 is LGHDT, CDR2 YNNKEL, per germline (reference sequence). V lost 3 bases, J lost 5 bases, and 8 bases lay in between. The CDR3 DNA reads TGTGCCAGCAGCCACCTCGGCCATAATTCACCCCTCCACTTT. It encodes CASSHLGHNSPLHF. Full variable domain (remainder filled in from reference TRBV3-1 and TRBJ1-6): DTAVSQTPKYLVTQMGNDKSIKCEQNLGHDTMYWYKQDSKKFLKIMFSYNNKELIINETVPNRFSPKSPDKAHLNLHINSLELGDSAVYFCASSHLGHNSPLHFGNGTRLTVT.

The genes are TRBV28 and TRBJ1-2; D is undetermined. The length of the CDR3 is 13 residues. CDR1 MDHEN and CDR2 SYDVKM come from the germline V gene. V dropped 7 bases and J dropped 2 bases, with 11 bases sitting between them. CDR3 region: CASKIQENYGYTF. CDR3 nucleotides: TGTGCCAGCAAAATCCAAGAGAACTATGGCTACACCTTC.

The rearrangement uses TRBV20-1 and TRBJ2-5, with D tentatively TRBD1 or TRBD2 (5 bases each). The V end was cut by 5 bases, the J end by 5 bases, with 9 bases between. Germline values: CDR1 DFQATT, CDR2 SNEGSKA (reference sequence). The CDR3 is 11 amino acids. The CDR3 spells CSAGTWETQYF. Written as DNA, the CDR3 is TGCAGTGCTGGGACCTGGGAGACCCAGTACTTC.

This clonotype was counted many times. The chain is built from TRBV12-3 or TRBV12-4 and TRBJ1-3; D perhaps matches TRBD1 (5 bases). This CDR3 spans 14 amino acids. Trimming removed 2 bases from V and 2 bases from J, with 7 bases in between. The CDR3 DNA is TGTGCCAGCAGTTTAAAGGGGACTGGAAACACCATATATTTT. Translating it yields CASSLKGTGNTIYF.

This clonotype was seen only a few times. The V and J genes are TRBV27 and TRBJ1-1; no reliable D call. CDR3 length: 13 residues. The ends were cut back, 5 bases at V and 0 bases at J, with 7 bases in the middle. Germline CDR1 and CDR2: MNHEY and SMNVEV (reference sequence). The CDR3 sequence is CASSGLMNTEAFF. The CDR3 nucleotides read TGTGCCAGCAGTGGACTCATGAACACTGAAGCTTTCTTT.

This chain joins TRBV6-4 and TRBJ1-1; D perhaps matches TRBD1 (6 bases). The CDR3 has 14 amino acids. V shed 6 bases and J shed 1 base, with 12 bases lying between them. Germline V gene sequence: CDR1 MRHNA, CDR2 SNTAGT. The CDR3 DNA follows: TGTGCCAGCAGCGCCGGGACAACGAACACTGAAGCTTTCTTT. Its translation is CASSAGTTNTEAFF.

This sequence joins TRBV5-1 and TRBJ1-6; perhaps TRBD1 as D (5 bases). V dropped 4 bases and J dropped 6 bases, with 11 bases sitting between them. Germline V CDR1 and CDR2: SGHRS, YFSETQ. The CDR3 loop spans 14 amino acids. The DNA for the CDR3 is TGCGCCAGCAGCGAGCGACAGATTAATTCACCCCTCCACTTT. Its translation is CASSERQINSPLHF.

This clonotype was counted at least ten times. The CDR3 region is CASSLWGKDYTF. The CDR3 nucleotides read TGTGCCAGCAGTTTATGGGGGAAAGACTACACCTTC. The chain carries TRBV27 and TRBJ1-2; tentatively, D is TRBD1 (5 bases). The germline gives CDR1 MNHEY, CDR2 SMNVEV (reference sequence). V dropped 1 base and J dropped 10 bases, with 10 bases sitting between them. The CDR3 spans 12 residues.

Many counts were recorded for this clonotype. The chain is built from TRBV10-3 and TRBJ2-3; the D gene is possibly TRBD2 (6 bases). This CDR3 comprises 14 residues. Germline CDR1 reads ENHRY; CDR2 reads SYGVKD. Trimming removed 4 bases at V and 4 bases at J, with 12 bases between. The CDR3 DNA reads TGTGCCATCAGTGCTCGGGAGTCGTCAGATACGCAGTATTTT. This translates into CAISARESSDTQYF.

The rearrangement joins TRBV5-1 to TRBJ2-2; D is possibly TRBD2 (5 bases). This CDR3 has 13 residues. The V end was cut by 5 bases, the J end by 6 bases, with 11 bases between. The germline V gene encodes CDR1 SGHRS and CDR2 YFSETQ. The CDR3 spells CASSKDFPGELFF. CDR3 DNA sequence: TGCGCCAGCAGTAAGGACTTCCCCGGGGAGCTGTTTTTT.